The 4 T cell receptor beta chains listed next were all sequenced from one sample in a study of blood T cell repertoires in COVID-19. Generated by immunoSEQ multiplex PCR, the TCRdb table keeps only in-frame clones and is missing some. The table shows 300,000 to 350,000 clones, with roughly 87% occurring only once. Sequenced material: peripheral blood. The source of these receptors is a man between 18 and 35 years old with active or convalescent COVID-19.

The chain uses TRBV6-6 and TRBJ1-4; D is possibly TRBD1 (5 bases). Germline-derived CDR1 and CDR2 are MNHNY and SVGAGI (reference sequence). The CDR3 is 15 residues long. Trimming cost V 3 bases and J 8 bases, with 16 bases left between them. In DNA form, the CDR3 reads TGTGCCAGCAGTTATCTGGGAGGGGCGGGGGAAAAACTGTTTTTT. This gives the protein CASSYLGGAGEKLFF.

The V gene is TRBV7-9, the J gene TRBJ2-1; a weak D match, TRBD2 (6 bases). Per the germline V gene, CDR1 is SEHNR and CDR2 is FQNEAQ (reference sequence). V dropped 6 bases and J dropped 0 bases, with 12 bases sitting between them. There are 15 residues in the CDR3. The DNA for the CDR3 is TGTGCCAGCAGTCGGGACTCCCTCTCCTACAATGAGCAGTTCTTC. Translation gives CASSRDSLSYNEQFF.

The genes are TRBV7-2 and TRBJ2-7; tentative D call: TRBD2 (6 bases). V lost 2 bases, J lost 3 bases, and 11 bases lay in between. This CDR3 region has 14 residues. The germline V gene has CDR1 SGHTA and CDR2 FQGNSA. CDR3 DNA: TGTGCCAGCAGCTTATCCGGGACTCTCTACGAGCAGTACTTC. Its translation is CASSLSGTLYEQYF.

V gene TRBV6-6 combines with J gene TRBJ2-6; tentatively, D is TRBD1 (6 bases). Trimming shortened V by 6 bases and J by 0 bases, and 9 bases separated the two germline ends. This CDR3 is 15 amino acids long. The germline gives CDR1 MNHNY, CDR2 SVGAGI (reference sequence). The CDR3 bases are TGTGCCAGCAGCAACAGGGACTCTGGGGCCAACGTCCTGACTTTC. It specifies CASSNRDSGANVLTF.